This TCR beta chain stems from a study of T-cell memory formation after mild COVID-19. Study information: Most TCR clusters belonged to a single donor.

The CDR3 consists of 14 residues. Germline CDR1 and CDR2: SGHRS and YFSETQ. V dropped 2 bases and J dropped 4 bases, with 12 bases sitting between them. Using its own MiXCR run on the 5' RACE reads, TCRdb lists one record per CDR3 protein. The table records approximately 250,000 distinct CDR3 sequences, about a sixth of them present only once. As concerns this clonotype: Its antigen is still unknown.

General study points: Clones contracting day 15 to 85 were balanced CD4/CD8; later expanders leaned CD4+. Largely, contracting CD4+ clones fell within CM and EM, and contracting CD8+ clones within EMRA.

J is TRBJ1-1 and V is TRBV5-1; a possible D gene is TRBD1 (6 bases). This TCR was sampled from a man younger than 35 who had mild COVID-19 (a few samples of this study predate the infection). Cell type and time point are not known. The material sequenced was PBMCs or a T cell subset sorted from them (not recorded which). The CDR3 here is CASSFQGRTTEAFF. The CDR3 nucleotides are TGCGCCAGCAGCTTCCAGGGGCGGACCACTGAAGCTTTCTTT.